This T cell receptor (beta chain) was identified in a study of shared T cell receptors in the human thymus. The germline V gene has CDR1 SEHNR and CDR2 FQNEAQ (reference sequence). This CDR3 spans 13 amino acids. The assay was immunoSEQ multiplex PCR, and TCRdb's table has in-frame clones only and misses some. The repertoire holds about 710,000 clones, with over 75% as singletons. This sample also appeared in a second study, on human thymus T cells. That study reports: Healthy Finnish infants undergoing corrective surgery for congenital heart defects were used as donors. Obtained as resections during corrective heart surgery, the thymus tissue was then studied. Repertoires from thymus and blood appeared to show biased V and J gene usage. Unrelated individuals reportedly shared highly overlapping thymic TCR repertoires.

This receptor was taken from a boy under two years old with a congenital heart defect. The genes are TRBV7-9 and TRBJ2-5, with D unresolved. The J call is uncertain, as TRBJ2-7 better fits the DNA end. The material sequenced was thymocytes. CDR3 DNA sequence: TGTGCCAGCAGCTTAGGACTGAGCTACGAGCAGTACTTC. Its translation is CASSLGLSYEQYF.